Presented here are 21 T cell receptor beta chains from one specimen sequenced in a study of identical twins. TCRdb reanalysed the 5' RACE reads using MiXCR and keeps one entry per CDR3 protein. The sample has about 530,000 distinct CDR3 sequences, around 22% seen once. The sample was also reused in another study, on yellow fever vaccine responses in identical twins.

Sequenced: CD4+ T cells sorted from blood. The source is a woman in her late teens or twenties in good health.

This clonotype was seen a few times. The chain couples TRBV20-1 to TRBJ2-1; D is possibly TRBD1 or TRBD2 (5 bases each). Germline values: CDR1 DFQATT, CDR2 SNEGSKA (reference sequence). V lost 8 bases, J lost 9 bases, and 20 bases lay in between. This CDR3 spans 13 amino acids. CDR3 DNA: TGCAGTACCCGGAGCTGGGGGAAGGGTGAGCAGTTCTTC. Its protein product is CSTRSWGKGEQFF.

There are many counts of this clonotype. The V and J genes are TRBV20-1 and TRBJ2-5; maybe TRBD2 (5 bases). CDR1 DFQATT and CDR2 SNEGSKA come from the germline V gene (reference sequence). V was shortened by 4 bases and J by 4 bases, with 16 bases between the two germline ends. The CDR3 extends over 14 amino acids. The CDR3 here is CSATGITRLETQYF. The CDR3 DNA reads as TGCAGTGCTACTGGAATTACTAGACTAGAGACCCAGTACTTC.

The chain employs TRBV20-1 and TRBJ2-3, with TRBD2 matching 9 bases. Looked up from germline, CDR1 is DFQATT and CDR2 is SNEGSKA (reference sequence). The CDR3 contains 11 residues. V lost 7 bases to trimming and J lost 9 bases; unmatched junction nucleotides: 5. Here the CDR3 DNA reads TGCAGTGTCCTGACTAGCGGAACGCAGTATTTT. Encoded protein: CSVLTSGTQYF.

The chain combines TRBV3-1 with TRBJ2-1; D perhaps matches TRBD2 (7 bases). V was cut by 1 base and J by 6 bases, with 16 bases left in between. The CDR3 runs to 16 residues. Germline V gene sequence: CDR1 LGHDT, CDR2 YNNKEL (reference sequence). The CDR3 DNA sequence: TGTGCCAGCAGCCAAGGAGTGGGGGGGCGGGGCAATGAGCAGTTCTTC. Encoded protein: CASSQGVGGRGNEQFF.

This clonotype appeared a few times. CDR3 region: CASAAPGRSLTNTGELFF. In DNA form, the CDR3 reads TGCGCCTCAGCAGCCCCCGGCAGGAGTTTAACGAACACCGGGGAGCTGTTTTTT. The chain joins TRBV5-1 to TRBJ2-2; D is unclear. CDR1 and CDR2 (germline): SGHRS, YFSETQ. V dropped 10 bases and J dropped 0 bases, with 25 bases sitting between them. The CDR3 is made up of 18 amino acids.

Here the CDR3 reads CASSLGDYNEQFF. CDR3 DNA sequence: TGCGCCAGCAGCTTGGGTGACTACAATGAGCAGTTCTTC. The chain joins TRBV5-1 to TRBJ2-1; D gene uncertain. The germline gives CDR1 SGHRS, CDR2 YFSETQ. The CDR3 covers 13 residues. V dropped 0 bases and J dropped 3 bases, with 4 bases sitting between them.

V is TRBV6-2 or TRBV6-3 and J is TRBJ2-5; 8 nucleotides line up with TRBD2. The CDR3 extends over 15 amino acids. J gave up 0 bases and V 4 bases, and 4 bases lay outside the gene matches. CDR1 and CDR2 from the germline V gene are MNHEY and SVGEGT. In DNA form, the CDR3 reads TGTGCCAGCAGTTTCTCACTAGCGGACCAAGAGACCCAGTACTTC. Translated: CASSFSLADQETQYF.

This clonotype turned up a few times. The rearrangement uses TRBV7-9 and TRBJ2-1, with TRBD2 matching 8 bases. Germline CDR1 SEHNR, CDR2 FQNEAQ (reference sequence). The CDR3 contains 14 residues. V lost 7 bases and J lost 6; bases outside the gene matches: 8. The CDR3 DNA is TGTGCCAGCACGGGGGGACTAGTCAGCAATGAGCAGTTCTTC. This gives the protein CASTGGLVSNEQFF.

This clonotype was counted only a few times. This chain's CDR3 is CASSLGGYREETQYF. CDR3 sequence (DNA): TGCGCCAGCAGCTTGGGGGGCTACCGGGAAGAGACCCAGTACTTC. The genes are TRBV5-1 and TRBJ2-5; a possible D gene is TRBD1 (5 bases). The germline CDR1 and CDR2 sequences are SGHRS and YFSETQ. Trimming removed 0 bases at V and 3 bases at J, with 12 bases between. The CDR3 sequence is 15 residues long.

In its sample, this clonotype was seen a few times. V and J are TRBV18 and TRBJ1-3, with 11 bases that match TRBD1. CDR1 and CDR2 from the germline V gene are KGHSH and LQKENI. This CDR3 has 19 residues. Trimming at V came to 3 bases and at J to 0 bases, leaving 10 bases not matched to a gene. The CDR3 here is CASSPSPGQGDISGNTIYF. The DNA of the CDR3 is TGTGCCAGCTCACCGAGTCCGGGACAGGGGGACATCTCTGGAAACACCATATATTTT.

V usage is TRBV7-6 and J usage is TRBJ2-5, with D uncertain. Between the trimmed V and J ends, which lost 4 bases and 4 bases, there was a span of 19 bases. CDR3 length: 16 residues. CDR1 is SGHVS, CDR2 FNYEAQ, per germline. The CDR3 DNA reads TGTGCCAGCAGCTCTATTAGTCCCGGGCTAGGAGAGACCCAGTACTTC. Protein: CASSSISPGLGETQYF.

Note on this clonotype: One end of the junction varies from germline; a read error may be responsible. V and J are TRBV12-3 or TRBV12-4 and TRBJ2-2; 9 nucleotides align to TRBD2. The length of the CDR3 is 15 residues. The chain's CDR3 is CASSIAGVGTGELFF. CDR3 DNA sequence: TGTGCCAGCAGTATAGCGGGAGTGGGGACCGGGGAGCTGTTTTTT.

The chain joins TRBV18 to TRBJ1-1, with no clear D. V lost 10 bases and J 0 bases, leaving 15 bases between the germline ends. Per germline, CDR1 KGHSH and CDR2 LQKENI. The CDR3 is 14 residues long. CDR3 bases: TGTGCCACGACCGGGCAGACCATGAACACTGAAGCTTTCTTT. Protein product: CATTGQTMNTEAFF.

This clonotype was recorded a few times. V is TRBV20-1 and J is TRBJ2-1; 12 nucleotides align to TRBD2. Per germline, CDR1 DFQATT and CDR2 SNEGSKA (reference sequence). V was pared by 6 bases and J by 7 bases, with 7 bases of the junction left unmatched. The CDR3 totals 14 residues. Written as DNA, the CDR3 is TGCAGTGCCAAACTGACTAGCGGGAGAAATGAGCAGTTCTTC. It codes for CSAKLTSGRNEQFF.

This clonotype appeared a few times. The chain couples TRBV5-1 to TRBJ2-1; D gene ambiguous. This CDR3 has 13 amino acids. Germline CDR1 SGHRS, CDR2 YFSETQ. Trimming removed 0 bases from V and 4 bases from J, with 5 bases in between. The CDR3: CASSLERYNEQFF. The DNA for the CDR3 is TGCGCCAGCAGCTTGGAGAGATACAATGAGCAGTTCTTC.

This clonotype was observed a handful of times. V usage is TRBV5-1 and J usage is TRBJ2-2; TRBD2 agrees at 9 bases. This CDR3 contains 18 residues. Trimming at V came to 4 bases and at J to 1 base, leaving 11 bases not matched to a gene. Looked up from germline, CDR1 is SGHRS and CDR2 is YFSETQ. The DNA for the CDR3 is TGCGCCAGCAGCACCATCGGGGCGACTAGCGGGAACACCGGGGAGCTGTTTTTT. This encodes CASSTIGATSGNTGELFF.

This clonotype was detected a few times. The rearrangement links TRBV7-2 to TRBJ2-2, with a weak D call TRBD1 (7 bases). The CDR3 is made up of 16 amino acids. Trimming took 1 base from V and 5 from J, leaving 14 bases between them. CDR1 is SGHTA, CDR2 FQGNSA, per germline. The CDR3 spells CASSLGPPGGTGELFF. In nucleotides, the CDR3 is TGTGCCAGCAGCTTAGGTCCGCCAGGGGGGACCGGGGAGCTGTTTTTT. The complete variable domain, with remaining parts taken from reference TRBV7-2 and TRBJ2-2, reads GAGVSQSPSNKVTEKGKDVELRCDPISGHTALYWYRQSLGQGLEFLIYFQGNSAPDKSGLPSDRFSAERTGGSVSTLTIQRTQQEDSAVYLCASSLGPPGGTGELFFGEGSRLTVL.

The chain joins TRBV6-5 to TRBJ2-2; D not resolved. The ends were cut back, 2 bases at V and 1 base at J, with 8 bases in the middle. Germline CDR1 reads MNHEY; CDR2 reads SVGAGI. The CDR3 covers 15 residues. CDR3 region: CASSYVRKNTGELFF. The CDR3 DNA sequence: TGTGCCAGCAGTTACGTGCGGAAGAACACCGGGGAGCTGTTTTTT.

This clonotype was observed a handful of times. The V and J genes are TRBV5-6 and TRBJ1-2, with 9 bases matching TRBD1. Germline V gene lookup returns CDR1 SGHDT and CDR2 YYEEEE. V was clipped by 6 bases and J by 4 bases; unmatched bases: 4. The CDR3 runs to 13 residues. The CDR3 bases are TGTGCCAGCACACAGGGGGCGGGCTATGGCTACACCTTC. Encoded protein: CASTQGAGYGYTF. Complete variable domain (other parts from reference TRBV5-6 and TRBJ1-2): DAGVTQSPTHLIKTRGQQVTLRCSPKSGHDTVSWYQQALGQGPQFIFQYYEEEERQRGNFPDRFSGHQFPNYSSELNVNALLLGDSALYLCASTQGAGYGYTFGSGTRLTVV.

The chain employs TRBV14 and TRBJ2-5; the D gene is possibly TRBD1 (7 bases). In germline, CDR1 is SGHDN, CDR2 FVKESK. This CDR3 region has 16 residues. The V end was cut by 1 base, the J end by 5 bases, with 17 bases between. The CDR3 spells CASSQAYRGGGETQYF. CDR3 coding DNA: TGTGCCAGCAGCCAAGCGTACAGGGGAGGAGGCGAGACCCAGTACTTC.

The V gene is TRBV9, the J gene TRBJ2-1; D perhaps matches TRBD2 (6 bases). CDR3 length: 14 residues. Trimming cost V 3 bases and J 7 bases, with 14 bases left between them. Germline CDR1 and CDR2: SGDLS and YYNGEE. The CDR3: CASSGSGVRNEQFF. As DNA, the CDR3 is TGTGCCAGCAGCGGTAGCGGAGTGAGGAATGAGCAGTTCTTC.